These 25 T cell receptor beta chains share one sample of origin, sequenced in a study of cytomegalovirus exposure and HLA in healthy donors. PCR amplification relied on 60 Vbeta primers (plus 13 Jbeta primers). Using immunoSEQ multiplex PCR, the repertoire was profiled, and TCRdb retains in-frame clones only, with some absent. The sample lists 25,000 to 30,000 clones, 70% seen once, with about 4.2% in the top ten. Sequencing was performed on PBMCs. All receptors derive from a woman between 45 and 60 years old in good health and CMV-seronegative.

This clone appeared a single time. The rearrangement links TRBV10-1 to TRBJ1-1; D gene unclear. This CDR3 region has 14 residues. Trimming left V 1 base short and J 4 bases short, with 10 bases between. The germline V gene has CDR1 WNHNN and CDR2 SYGVQD (reference sequence). CDR3 sequence: CASSEFVGSTEAFF. The CDR3 DNA sequence: TGCGCCAGCAGTGAGTTTGTAGGGAGCACTGAAGCTTTCTTT.

This clone has only one observation. This chain connects TRBV7-9 to TRBJ2-7; TRBD2 agrees at 11 bases. The CDR3 consists of 14 residues. J gave up 8 bases and V 1 base, and 4 bases lay outside the gene matches. The germline gives CDR1 SEHNR, CDR2 FQNEAQ (reference sequence). The CDR3 loop reads CASSLVPSGGKQYF. The CDR3 DNA reads as TGTGCCAGCAGCTTAGTCCCTAGCGGGGGGAAGCAGTACTTC. Variable domain in full (rest from reference TRBV7-9 and TRBJ2-7): DTGVSQNPRHKITKRGQNVTFRCDPISEHNRLYWYRQTLGQGPEFLTYFQNEAQLEKSRLLSDRFSAERPKGSFSTLEIQRTEQGDSAMYLCASSLVPSGGKQYFGPGTRLTVT.

The J gene is TRBJ1-4, the V gene TRBV29-1; unclear D gene. The germline V gene has CDR1 SQVTM and CDR2 ANQGSEA. This CDR3 contains 13 residues. Trimming left V 4 bases short and J 1 base short, with 7 bases between. CDR3 region: CSVARVTNEKLFF. The DNA for the CDR3 is TGCAGCGTTGCCCGGGTAACTAATGAAAAACTGTTTTTT.

CDR3 DNA: TGTGCCAGCAGGCCACAGGGGATCAAGGCTGAAGCTTTCTTT. Amino acids: CASRPQGIKAEAFF. The J gene is TRBJ1-1, the V gene TRBV28; TRBD1 aligns across 7 bases. The CDR3 is 14 amino acids. The germline V gene encodes CDR1 MDHEN and CDR2 SYDVKM. The trim removed 6 bases at V and 6 bases at J, leaving 10 bases unmatched. The whole variable domain, remainder taken from reference TRBV28 and TRBJ1-1, is DVKVTQSSRYLVKRTGEKVFLECVQDMDHENMFWYRQDPGLGLRLIYFSYDVKMKEKGDIPEGYSVSREKKERFSLILESASTNQTSMYLCASRPQGIKAEAFFGQGTRLTVV.

This clone occurred a few times. The J gene is TRBJ1-3, the V gene TRBV28; TRBD1 is a possible D gene (5 bases). V gave up 5 bases and J gave up 0 bases, with 14 bases separating them. The CDR3 length is 16 residues. Germline CDR1 is MDHEN and CDR2 is SYDVKM. The CDR3 protein is CASSAGPGYSGNTIYF. The CDR3 region has the DNA TGTGCCAGCAGTGCAGGACCAGGGTACTCTGGAAACACCATATATTTT.

The chain carries TRBV5-1 and TRBJ2-4, with D possibly matching TRBD2 (6 bases). Germline CDR1 reads SGHRS; CDR2 reads YFSETQ. The length of the CDR3 is 14 residues. Trimming cost V 4 bases and J 1 base, with 9 bases left between them. The CDR3 spells CASSAGGAKNIQYF. CDR3 nucleotide sequence: TGCGCCAGCAGCGCTGGGGGGGCCAAAAACATTCAGTACTTC.

The J gene is TRBJ1-5, the V gene TRBV6-5; D remains unclear. Trimming removed 0 bases at V and 0 bases at J, with 6 bases between. The CDR3 is made up of 15 amino acids. Germline CDR1 is MNHEY and CDR2 is SVGAGI. The CDR3 nucleotides read TGTGCCAGCAGTTACTCCCTGTATAGCAATCAGCCCCAGCATTTT. It is translated as CASSYSLYSNQPQHF.

The chain is built from TRBV29-1 and TRBJ2-1; weak D call: TRBD2 (5 bases). V was pared by 4 bases and J by 9 bases, with 19 bases between. The germline CDR1 and CDR2 sequences are SQVTM and ANQGSEA. The CDR3 covers 14 residues. CDR3 sequence: CSVAPITSDIEQFF. The CDR3 DNA reads as TGCAGCGTTGCCCCTATCACTAGTGACATTGAGCAGTTCTTC.

The V and J genes are TRBV5-4 and TRBJ2-7; no firm D call. V was clipped by 1 base and J by 1 base, with 6 bases between them. The CDR3 runs 13 residues. Germline CDR1 and CDR2: SGHNT and YYREEE (reference sequence). The CDR3 here is CASSLSRSYEQYF. CDR3 in DNA: TGTGCCAGCAGCTTGAGCAGGTCCTACGAGCAGTACTTC.

This clone was observed a few times. V usage is TRBV29-1 and J usage is TRBJ1-2; D perhaps matches TRBD1 (5 bases). From germline, CDR1 is SQVTM and CDR2 ANQGSEA. The CDR3 spans 12 residues. V was pared by 6 bases and J by 1 base, with 9 bases between. CDR3 protein: CSVTVGNYGYTF. Written as DNA, the CDR3 is TGCAGCGTGACAGTGGGTAACTATGGCTACACCTTC.

This clone has a handful of counts. V and J are TRBV5-1 and TRBJ1-4, with D uncertain. The CDR3 has 14 amino acids. Germline lookup yields CDR1 SGHRS and CDR2 YFSETQ. The V end lost 0 bases, the J end lost 8 bases, and 11 bases lay between the germline ends. CDR3 loop: CASSLDVSREKLFF. CDR3 sequence (DNA): TGCGCCAGCAGCTTGGACGTTTCTAGGGAAAAACTGTTTTTT.

The chain combines TRBV15 with TRBJ2-7, with D perhaps matching TRBD1 (5 bases). V was shortened by 0 bases and J by 1 base, with 7 bases between the two germline ends. This CDR3 has 14 amino acids. Germline CDR1 is LNHNV and CDR2 is YYDKDF (reference sequence). The CDR3 DNA reads as TGTGCCACCAGCAGAGATAGGGGTTCCTACGAGCAGTACTTC. Translated, it gives CATSRDRGSYEQYF. Full variable domain (remainder filled in from reference TRBV15 and TRBJ2-7): DAMVIQNPRYQVTQFGKPVTLSCSQTLNHNVMYWYQQKSSQAPKLLFHYYDKDFNNEADTPDNFQSRRPNTSFCFLDIRSPGLGDTAMYLCATSRDRGSYEQYFGPGTRLTVT.

V gene TRBV29-1 combines with J gene TRBJ1-1; D remains unclear. This CDR3 has 12 amino acids. Trimming cost V 7 bases and J 0 bases, with 9 bases left between them. From germline, CDR1 is SQVTM and CDR2 ANQGSEA. Written as DNA, the CDR3 is TGCAGCGGTACGAGAGTGAACACTGAAGCTTTCTTT. This translates into CSGTRVNTEAFF.

V gene TRBV6-5 combines with J gene TRBJ1-6; D may be TRBD1 (5 bases). The V end was cut by 2 bases, the J end by 12 bases, with 11 bases between. The CDR3 has 13 amino acids. Germline V gene data show CDR1 as MNHEY and CDR2 as SVGAGI. CDR3 loop: CASSYNQGKPLHF. Written as DNA, the CDR3 is TGTGCCAGCAGTTACAACCAGGGAAAACCCCTCCACTTT.

The J gene is TRBJ1-2, the V gene TRBV27; the match to TRBD1 covers 7 bases. This CDR3 is built from 12 residues. Germline trimming cut 4 bases from V and 8 bases from J; bases unmatched to any gene: 4. Per the germline V gene, CDR1 is MNHEY and CDR2 is SMNVEV (reference sequence). CDR3 loop: CASSSTGSGYTF. The CDR3, as DNA: TGTGCCAGCAGTTCGACAGGGAGCGGCTACACCTTC.

This clone was seen only a few times. The chain uses TRBV5-4 and TRBJ1-6, with 9 positions matching TRBD1. This CDR3 region has 14 residues. V shed 9 bases, J shed 3 bases, and the junction held 4 bases outside the gene matches. Germline CDR1 reads SGHNT; CDR2 reads YYREEE (reference sequence). CDR3 DNA: TGTGCCACTTCGGGACAGGGCTATAATTCACCCCTCCACTTT. Translating gives CATSGQGYNSPLHF.

The chain employs TRBV6-1 and TRBJ2-2; TRBD1 is a possible D gene (6 bases). In germline, CDR1 is MNHNS, CDR2 SASEGT. This CDR3 comprises 15 residues. Between the trimmed V and J ends, which lost 8 bases and 6 bases, there was a span of 19 bases. Written as DNA, the CDR3 is TGTGCCAGCCCCCCTTCAGGGGCCGGGTCCGGGGAGCTGTTTTTT. Residues: CASPPSGAGSGELFF.

This clone was seen a few times. The chain employs TRBV4-1 and TRBJ2-6; D gene ambiguous. Trimming stripped 0 bases from V and 0 bases from J, with 15 bases between. Germline CDR1 is MGHRA and CDR2 is YSYEKL. The CDR3 loop spans 19 amino acids. The CDR3 nucleotides are TGCGCCAGCAGCCAAGATAGCACGTTCCCGGGCTCTGGGGCCAACGTCCTGACTTTC. This codes for CASSQDSTFPGSGANVLTF.

The chain combines TRBV6-1 with TRBJ1-5; 9 bases line up with TRBD1. Unmatched junction bases numbered 5, after V lost 3 bases and J lost 5 bases. Germline CDR1 and CDR2: MNHNS and SASEGT. The CDR3 is 15 residues long. The CDR3, as DNA: TGTGCCAGCAGTGACCAACAGGGGGCTCATCAGCCCCAGCATTTT. Residues: CASSDQQGAHQPQHF.

This sequence joins TRBV19 and TRBJ1-1; TRBD1 might be the D (5 bases). The CDR3 has 14 residues. The V gene lost 4 bases and the J gene lost 7 bases, with 16 bases spanning the gap. CDR1 is LNHDA and CDR2 is SQIVND in the germline V gene (reference sequence). The chain's CDR3 is CASSKGRQDIEAFF. The CDR3 DNA follows: TGTGCCAGTAGTAAAGGGCGGCAGGACATTGAAGCTTTCTTT.

The sample holds one count of this clone. The rearrangement joins TRBV7-9 to TRBJ1-5, with D possibly TRBD1 on 6 matching bases. The CDR3 is made up of 17 amino acids. V was clipped by 1 base and J by 3 bases, with 16 bases between them. Germline loops: CDR1 SEHNR, CDR2 FQNEAQ (reference sequence). CDR3 sequence reads: CASSLVTSGVYNQPQHF. CDR3 nucleotide sequence: TGTGCCAGCAGCTTAGTTACTTCAGGGGTATACAATCAGCCCCAGCATTTT.

The V gene is TRBV29-1, the J gene TRBJ1-2, with 7 nucleotides matching TRBD1. Germline V gives CDR1 SQVTM, CDR2 ANQGSEA. V was pared by 5 bases and J by 3 bases, with 9 bases of the junction left unmatched. The CDR3 sequence is 14 residues long. Here the CDR3 DNA reads TGCAGCGTTACCCGGACAGGACCCGACTATGGCTACACCTTC. This encodes CSVTRTGPDYGYTF.

This rearrangement joins TRBV29-1 to TRBJ2-2, with a weak D call TRBD2 (5 bases). Germline CDR1 reads SQVTM; CDR2 reads ANQGSEA. V lost 7 bases and J 6 bases, leaving 15 bases between the germline ends. CDR3 size: 13 residues. The CDR3 loop is CSALKADSGELFF. DNA of the CDR3: TGCAGCGCCTTGAAAGCGGACTCCGGGGAGCTGTTTTTT.

V and J are TRBV5-6 and TRBJ1-1; maybe TRBD1 (6 bases). Between the trimmed V and J ends, which lost 2 bases and 1 base, there was a span of 15 bases. Germline lookup yields CDR1 SGHDT and CDR2 YYEEEE. CDR3 length: 16 amino acids. The CDR3 DNA reads TGTGCCAGCAGCTTCGGTGTAGGGGGTGGGAACACTGAAGCTTTCTTT. Protein product: CASSFGVGGGNTEAFF.

This clone showed up just a few times. V gene TRBV4-1 combines with J gene TRBJ2-2, with D uncertain. The length of the CDR3 is 13 residues. V was pared by 3 bases and J by 6 bases, with 8 bases between. The germline V gene encodes CDR1 MGHRA and CDR2 YSYEKL. The CDR3 loop reads CASSHLVSGELFF. The DNA of the CDR3 is TGCGCCAGCAGCCACCTAGTCTCCGGGGAGCTGTTTTTT.